This T cell receptor (beta chain) was sequenced for a study of post-analysis software for immune sequencing data. Overall study: The disease courses covered relapsing-remitting, secondary progressive and progressive-relapsing multiple sclerosis. Study-wide results and limits: Comparison with controls showed significantly lower normalized Chao1 diversity in multiple sclerosis patients. About 5 TRBV segments (TRBV5-6, TRBV5-1 and TRBV20-1 among them) occurred more frequently in patients than in controls. Those samples that were prepared in the same batch co-clustered strongly by F measure.

cDNA libraries for TCR beta contained unique molecular identifiers. The authors obtained about 520,000 cDNA molecules from roughly 1.1 to 9.2 million T cells. Via MiXCR, TCRdb re-called the PCR reads, giving one row per CDR3 protein. The table records 450,000 to 700,000 distinct CDR3 sequences, about 40% of them present only once. The germline V gene encodes CDR1 SNHLY and CDR2 FYNNEI. This CDR3 is built from 14 residues. V was clipped by 8 bases and J by 7 bases, with 18 bases between them. Comments on this clonotype: Its target is not known.

The source is a girl aged 10 to 17 with multiple sclerosis. The V and J genes are TRBV2 and TRBJ2-1; tentatively, D is TRBD1 (6 bases). Specimen: blood. The CDR3 loop is CASSSGRGSNEQFF. Written as DNA, the CDR3 is TGTGCCAGCTCTTCGGGCAGGGGATCGAATGAGCAGTTCTTC. The variable domain in full, completed from reference TRBV2 and TRBJ2-1, reads EPEVTQTPSHQVTQMGQEVILRCVPISNHLYFYWYRQILGQKVEFLVSFYNNEISEKSEIFDDQFSVERPDGSNFTLKIRSTKLEDSAMYFCASSSGRGSNEQFFGPGTRLTVL.